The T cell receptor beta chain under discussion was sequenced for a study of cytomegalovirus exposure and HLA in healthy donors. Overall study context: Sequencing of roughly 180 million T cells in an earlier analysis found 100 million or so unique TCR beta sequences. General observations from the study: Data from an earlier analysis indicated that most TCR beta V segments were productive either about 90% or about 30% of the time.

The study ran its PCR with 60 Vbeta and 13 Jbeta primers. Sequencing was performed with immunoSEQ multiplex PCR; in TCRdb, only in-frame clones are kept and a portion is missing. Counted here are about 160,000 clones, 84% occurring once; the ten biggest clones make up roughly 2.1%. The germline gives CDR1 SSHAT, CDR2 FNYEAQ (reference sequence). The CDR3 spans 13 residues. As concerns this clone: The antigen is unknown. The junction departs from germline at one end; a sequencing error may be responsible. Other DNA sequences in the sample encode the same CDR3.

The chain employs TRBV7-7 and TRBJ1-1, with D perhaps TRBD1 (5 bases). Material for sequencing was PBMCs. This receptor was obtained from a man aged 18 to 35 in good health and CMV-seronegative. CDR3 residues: CASSLAEGTEAFF. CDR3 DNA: TGTGCTAGCAGCTTAGCGGAGGGGACTGAAGCTTTCTTT.